These T cell receptor beta chains were read from a single sample in a study of blood T cell repertoires in COVID-19. Using immunoSEQ multiplex PCR, the repertoire was profiled, and TCRdb retains in-frame clones only, with some absent. The repertoire holds some 96,000 clones, with 86% as singletons. The sequenced sample was peripheral blood. These receptors were collected from a man of 80 years or more with acute or convalescent COVID-19. CDR3s leave out the opening cysteine and the closing phenylalanine or tryptophan.

v_call,cdr3_aa
TRBV24-1,ATRGGLTYEQY
TRBV3-1/TRBV3-2,ASSQRTSYNEQF
TRBV27,ASSTGQGGPF
TRBV29-1,SVRSTSAETQY
TRBV6-6,ASSRSTGFGETQY
TRBV5-1,ASSRDSASYEQY
TRBV5-4,ASSPGQGGETQY
TRBV29-1,SVRGLAGAPNTGELF
TRBV5-6,ASSSDRRSETQY
TRBV2,ASKYSWNTEAF
TRBV10-1,ASRRDTYSNQPQH
TRBV7-9,ASSLAGVGYEQY
TRBV6-6,ASTILQGASANTIY
TRBV7-2,ASSSGTSGGNGQY
TRBV7-2,ASSLEGQGYNEQF
TRBV2,ASSALAGDLDTQY
TRBV28,ASSLSPGLAGVADTQY
TRBV28,ASSSTSTGGSEAF
TRBV11-2,ASSLSGNTEAF
TRBV30,AWRTGDNSPLH
TRBV2,ASTPSPNTGELF
TRBV7-2,ASSTGVNTEAF
TRBV7-2,ASSLESGGGGYT
TRBV3-1/TRBV3-2,ASRRTSGRATDTQY
TRBV3-1/TRBV3-2,ASSRTSSGGEQF
TRBV7-9,ASSLEGTGTDTQY
TRBV6-5,ASRGTGGNEKLF
TRBV27,ASSRYSSGSINEQF
TRBV28,ASSLRQDNQPQH
TRBV6-5,ASRTPGQGMGGYT
TRBV19,ASSLGLAGVKNIQY
TRBV6-1,ASRYPGQGAHEQY
TRBV29-1,SVLGTANNEQF
TRBV30,AWSVTGNEQF
TRBV5-1,ASSLRGQETQY
TRBV19,ASSMRQGLNNEQF
TRBV9,ASSVHWAAGNSPLH
TRBV6-6,ASTYRDEQY
TRBV7-9,ASSSDNEDEQF
TRBV5-1,ASSPGLAGNNEQF
TRBV12-2,ASRLARGWDRGR
TRBV28,ASSLSNEQF